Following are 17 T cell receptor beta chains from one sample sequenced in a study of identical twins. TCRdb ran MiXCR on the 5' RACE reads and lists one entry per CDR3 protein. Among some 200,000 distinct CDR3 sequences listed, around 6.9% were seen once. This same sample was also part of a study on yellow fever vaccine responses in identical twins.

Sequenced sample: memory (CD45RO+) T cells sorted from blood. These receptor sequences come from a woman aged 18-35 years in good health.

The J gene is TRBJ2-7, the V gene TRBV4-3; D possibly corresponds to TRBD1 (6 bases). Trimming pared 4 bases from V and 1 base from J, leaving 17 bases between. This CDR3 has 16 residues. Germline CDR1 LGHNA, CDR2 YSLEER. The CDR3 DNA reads TGCGCCAGCAGCCCGTCTCGGACAGCGAGATCCTACGAGCAGTACTTC. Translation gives CASSPSRTARSYEQYF.

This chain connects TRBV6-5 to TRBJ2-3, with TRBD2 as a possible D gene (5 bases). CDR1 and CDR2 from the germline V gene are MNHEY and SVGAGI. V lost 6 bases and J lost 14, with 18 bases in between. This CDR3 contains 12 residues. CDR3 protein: CASSSDFTPWYF. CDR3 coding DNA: TGTGCCAGCAGCTCGGACTTCACCCCATGGTATTTT.

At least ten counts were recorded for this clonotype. The CDR3 loop reads CSARVTVGNTIYF. The CDR3 region has the DNA TGCAGTGCTAGAGTCACTGTTGGAAACACCATATATTTT. The chain links TRBV20-1 to TRBJ1-3; no clear D gene. Germline V lookup: CDR1 DFQATT, CDR2 SNEGSKA (reference sequence). The CDR3 length is 13 residues. V gave up 1 base and J gave up 3 bases, with 7 bases separating them.

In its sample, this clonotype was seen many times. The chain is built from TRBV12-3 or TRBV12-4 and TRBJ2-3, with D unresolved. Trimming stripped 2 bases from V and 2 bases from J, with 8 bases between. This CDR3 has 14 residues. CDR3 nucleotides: TGTGCCAGCAGTTTAATGAGGACCACAGATACGCAGTATTTT. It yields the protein CASSLMRTTDTQYF.

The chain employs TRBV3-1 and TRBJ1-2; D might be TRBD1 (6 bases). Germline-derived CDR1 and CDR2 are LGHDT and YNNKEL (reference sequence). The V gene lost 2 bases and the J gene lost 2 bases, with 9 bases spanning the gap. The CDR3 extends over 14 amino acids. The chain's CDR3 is CASSQPGQNYGYTF. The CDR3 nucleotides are TGTGCCAGCAGCCAACCCGGACAGAACTATGGCTACACCTTC.

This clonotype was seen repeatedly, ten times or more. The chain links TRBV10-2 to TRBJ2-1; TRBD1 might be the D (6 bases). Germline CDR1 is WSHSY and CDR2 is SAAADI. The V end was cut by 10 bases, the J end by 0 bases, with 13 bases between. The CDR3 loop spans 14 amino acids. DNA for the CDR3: TGCGCCACTCCGGACAGTAGCTCCTACAATGAGCAGTTCTTC. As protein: CATPDSSSYNEQFF.

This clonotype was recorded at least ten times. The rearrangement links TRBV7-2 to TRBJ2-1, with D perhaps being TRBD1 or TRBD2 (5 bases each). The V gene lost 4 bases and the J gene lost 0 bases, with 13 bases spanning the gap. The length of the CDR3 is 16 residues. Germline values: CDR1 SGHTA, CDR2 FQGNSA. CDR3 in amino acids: CASSSFGASSYNEQFF. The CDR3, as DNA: TGTGCCAGCAGCTCCTTCGGGGCTAGCTCCTACAATGAGCAGTTCTTC.

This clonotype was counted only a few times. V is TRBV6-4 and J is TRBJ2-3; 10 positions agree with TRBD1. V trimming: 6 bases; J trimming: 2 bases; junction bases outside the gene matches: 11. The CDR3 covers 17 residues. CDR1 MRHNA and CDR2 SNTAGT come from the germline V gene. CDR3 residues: CASRPPGTGAYTDTQYF. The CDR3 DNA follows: TGTGCCAGCAGGCCACCCGGGACAGGGGCCTACACAGATACGCAGTATTTT.

The CDR3 DNA reads as TGTGCCAGCAGCGATAAATCCTGGACAGCGAACACCGGGGAGCTGTTTTTT. Residues: CASSDKSWTANTGELFF. The chain combines TRBV14 with TRBJ2-2; D is perhaps TRBD1 (6 bases). V lost 5 bases to trimming and J lost 0 bases, with 16 bases between them. Per the germline V gene, CDR1 is SGHDN and CDR2 is FVKESK. The CDR3 spans 17 residues.

DNA for the CDR3: TGTGCCAGCAGAATAGCGGGGGGGCAAACAGATACGCAGTATTTT. Encoded protein: CASRIAGGQTDTQYF. The rearrangement links TRBV27 to TRBJ2-3; TRBD2 matches at 11 bases. The CDR3 sequence is 15 residues long. CDR1 is MNHEY and CDR2 is SMNVEV in the germline V gene (reference sequence). After removal of 6 bases from V and 3 bases from J, the junction contained 5 bases not matched to a gene.

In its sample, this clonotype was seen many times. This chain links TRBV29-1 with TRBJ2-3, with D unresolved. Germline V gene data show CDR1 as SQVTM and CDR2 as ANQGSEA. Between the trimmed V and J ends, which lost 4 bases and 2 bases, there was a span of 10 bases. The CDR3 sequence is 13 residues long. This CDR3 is CSVVPRTTDTQYF. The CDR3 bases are TGCAGCGTTGTGCCCCGCACCACAGATACGCAGTATTTT.

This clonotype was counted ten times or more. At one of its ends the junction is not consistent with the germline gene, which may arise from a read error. This CDR3 is CASSFGQGLLF. The CDR3 DNA sequence: TGTGCCAGCAGCTTCGGACAGGGCCTCCTTTTC. The V gene is TRBV7-9, the J gene TRBJ2-7; 8 nucleotides match TRBD1. This CDR3 is built from 11 residues. Germline CDR1 reads SEHNR; CDR2 reads FQNEAQ (reference sequence).

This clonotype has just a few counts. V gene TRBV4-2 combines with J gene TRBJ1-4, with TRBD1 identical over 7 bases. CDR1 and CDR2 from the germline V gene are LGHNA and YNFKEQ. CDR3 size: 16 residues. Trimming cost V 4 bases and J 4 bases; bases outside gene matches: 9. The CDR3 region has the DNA TGTGCCAGCAGCCGAGAAGTTCGGGACAGTAATGAAAAACTGTTTTTT. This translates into CASSREVRDSNEKLFF.

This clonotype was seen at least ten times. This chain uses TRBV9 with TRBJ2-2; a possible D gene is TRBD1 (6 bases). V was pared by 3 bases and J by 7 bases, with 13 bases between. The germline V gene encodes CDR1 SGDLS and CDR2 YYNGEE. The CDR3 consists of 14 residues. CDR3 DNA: TGTGCCAGCAGCGCAGGGGCGTCGTTCGGGGAGCTGTTTTTT. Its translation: CASSAGASFGELFF. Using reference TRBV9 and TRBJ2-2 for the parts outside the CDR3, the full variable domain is DSGVTQTPKHLITATGQRVTLRCSPRSGDLSVYWYQQSLDQGLQFLIQYYNGEERAKGNILERFSAQQFPDLHSELNLSSLELGDSALYFCASSAGASFGELFFGEGSRLTVL.

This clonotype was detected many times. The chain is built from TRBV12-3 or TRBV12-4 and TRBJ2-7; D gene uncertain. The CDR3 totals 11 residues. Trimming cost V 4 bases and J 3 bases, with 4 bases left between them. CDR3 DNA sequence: TGTGCCAGCAGTTCCCTCTACGAGCAGTACTTC. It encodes CASSSLYEQYF.

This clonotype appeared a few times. Here the CDR3 reads CASSLALESAEQYF. In DNA, the CDR3 is TGTGCCAGCAGCTTAGCTCTCGAGTCGGCCGAGCAGTACTTC. The chain carries TRBV11-3 and TRBJ2-7; unclear D gene. Germline CDR1 and CDR2: SGHNT and YENEEA. The CDR3 length is 14 residues. Trimming cost V 1 base and J 6 bases, with 13 bases left between them. Full variable domain (outside the CDR3, taken from reference TRBV11-3 and TRBJ2-7): EAGVVQSPRYKIIEKKQPVAFWCNPISGHNTLYWYLQNLGQGPELLIRYENEEAVDDSQLPKDRFSAERLKGVDSTLKIQPAELGDSAVYLCASSLALESAEQYFGPGTRLTVT.

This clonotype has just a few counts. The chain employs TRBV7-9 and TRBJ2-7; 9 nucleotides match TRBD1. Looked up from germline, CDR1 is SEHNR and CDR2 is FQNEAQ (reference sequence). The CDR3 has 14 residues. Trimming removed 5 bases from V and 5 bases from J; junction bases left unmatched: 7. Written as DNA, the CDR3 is TGTGCCAGCAGCCCCGGGACAGGGCACGACGAGCAGTACTTC. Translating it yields CASSPGTGHDEQYF.